This T cell receptor (beta chain) was obtained from a study of T cell repertoires in cytomegalovirus infection. Study findings and constraints: HLA-C-restricted, CMV-specific TCR beta clonotypes were dominant ex vivo.

Turning to this clonotype: Its target is not known.

V was pared by 6 bases and J by 3 bases, with 10 bases of the junction left unmatched. Germline V CDR1 and CDR2: DFQATT, SNEGSKA (reference sequence). The CDR3 extends over 15 amino acids. MiXCR was run by TCRdb on the reads, yielding one entry per CDR3 protein. Of approximately 170,000 distinct CDR3 sequences listed, roughly 18% are singletons. The sequenced material came from CD8+ T cells from PBMCs. The sequence was collected from a human donor in good health (CMV status not recorded). Some clones in this sample may be carry-over from other donors' samples. The chain uses TRBV20-1 and TRBJ1-2, with 10 bases identical to TRBD1. The CDR3 DNA reads TGCAGTGCATTGGGGACAGGGGAGTTGTACTATGGCTACACCTTC. This sequence encodes CSALGTGELYYGYTF.